The source of this T cell receptor beta chain is a study of blood T cell repertoires in COVID-19. About the study: The United States, Italy and Spain supplied acute and convalescent COVID-19 samples. Sample material is recorded as cDNA or gDNA derived from T cells, B-cell-depleted T cells, or PBMCs.

Per the original data handling: By means of reference gene primer amplification, nucleated cell counts were estimated. Assay: immunoSEQ multiplex PCR; the TCRdb copy retains only in-frame clones and omits some. D and trimming come from the DNA, and the V and J calls and clone size come from that table. Of 230,000 or so clones detected, roughly 89% appear once; the ten largest clones hold approximately 2.1%. V shed 1 base and J shed 0 bases, with 13 bases lying between them. This CDR3 contains 17 residues. The germline gives CDR1 SEHNR, CDR2 FQNEAQ (reference sequence). The J gene is TRBJ2-1, the V gene TRBV7-9; tentative D call: TRBD2 (5 bases). This clonotype was obtained from a woman in her sixties with COVID-19, enrolled during active disease. The sample taken for sequencing was peripheral blood. CDR3 DNA sequence: TGTGCCAGCAGCTTAGTTGCTAGCCGGAGCTCCTACAATGAGCAGTTCTTC. Its protein is CASSLVASRSSYNEQFF. The full variable domain, rest sourced from reference TRBV7-9 and TRBJ2-1, is DTGVSQNPRHKITKRGQNVTFRCDPISEHNRLYWYRQTLGQGPEFLTYFQNEAQLEKSRLLSDRFSAERPKGSFSTLEIQRTEQGDSAMYLCASSLVASRSSYNEQFFGPGTRLTVL.